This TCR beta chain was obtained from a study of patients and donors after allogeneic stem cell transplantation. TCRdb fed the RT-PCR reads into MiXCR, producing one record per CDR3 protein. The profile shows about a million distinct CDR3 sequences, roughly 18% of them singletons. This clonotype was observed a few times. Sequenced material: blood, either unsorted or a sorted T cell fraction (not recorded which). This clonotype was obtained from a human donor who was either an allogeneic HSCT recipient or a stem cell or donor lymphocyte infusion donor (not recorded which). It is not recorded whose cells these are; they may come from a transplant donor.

CDR3 sequence: CASSSAALATGELFF. The CDR3 bases are TGTGCCAGCAGCTCTGCCGCGTTAGCGACCGGGGAGCTGTTTTTT. V and J are TRBV7-9 and TRBJ2-2; a weak D match, TRBD2 (5 bases). CDR3 length equals 15 residues. CDR1 is SEHNR and CDR2 is FQNEAQ in the germline V gene (reference sequence). Trimming shortened V by 4 bases and J by 5 bases, and 14 bases separated the two germline ends.